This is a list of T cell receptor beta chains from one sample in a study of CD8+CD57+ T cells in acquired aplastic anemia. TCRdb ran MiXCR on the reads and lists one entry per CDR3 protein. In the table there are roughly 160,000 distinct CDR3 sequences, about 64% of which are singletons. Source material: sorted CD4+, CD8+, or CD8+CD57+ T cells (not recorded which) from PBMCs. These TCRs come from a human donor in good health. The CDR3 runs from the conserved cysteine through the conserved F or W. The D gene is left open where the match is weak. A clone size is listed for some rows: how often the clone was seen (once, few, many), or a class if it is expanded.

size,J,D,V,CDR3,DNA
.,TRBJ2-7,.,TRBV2,CASSGGYDEQYF,TGTGCCAGCAGTGGGGGGTACGACGAGCAGTACTTC
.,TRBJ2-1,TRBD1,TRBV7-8,CASSFGTGASRNEQFF,TGTGCCAGCAGCTTCGGGACAGGGGCTTCGAGGAATGAGCAGTTCTTC
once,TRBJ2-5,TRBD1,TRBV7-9,CASSALGQGGETQYF,TGTGCCAGCAGCGCTCTGGGACAGGGAGGAGAGACCCAGTACTTC
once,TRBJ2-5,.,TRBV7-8,CASSPRVGVHKETQYF,TGCGCCAGCAGCCCGCGAGTCGGGGTTCATAAAGAGACCCAGTACTTC
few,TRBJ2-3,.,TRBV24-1,CATSDGSRSTDTQYF,TGTGCCACCAGTGATGGTAGCAGAAGCACAGATACGCAGTATTTT
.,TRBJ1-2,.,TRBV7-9,CASTLSARTDGYTF,TGTGCCAGCACCCTATCTGCCCGGACGGATGGCTACACCTTC
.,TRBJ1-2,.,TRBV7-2,CASSTGRHGYTF,TGTGCCAGCAGCACCGGTCGGCATGGCTACACCTTC
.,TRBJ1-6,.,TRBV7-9,CASSLVGGENSPLHF,TGTGCCAGCAGCTTAGTTGGGGGCGAGAATTCACCCCTCCACTTT
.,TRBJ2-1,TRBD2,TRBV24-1,CATSDPPGLAGGRTPNEQFF,TGTGCCACCAGTGATCCCCCAGGACTAGCGGGGGGGCGTACTCCCAATGAGCAGTTCTTC
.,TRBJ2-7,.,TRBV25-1,CASSPTRGWEGRYEQYF,TGTGCCAGCAGCCCGACCCGAGGGTGGGAAGGGAGATACGAGCAGTACTTC
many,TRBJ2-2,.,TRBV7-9,CASSSVELFF,TGTGCCAGCAGCTCCGTTGAGCTGTTTTTT
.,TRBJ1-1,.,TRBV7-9,CASILTVEATEAFF,TGTGCCAGCATCCTTACGGTGGAGGCGACTGAAGCTTTCTTT
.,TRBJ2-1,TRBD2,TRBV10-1,CASSDTGGRETYNEQFF,TGCGCCAGCAGTGACACGGGCGGGAGGGAAACTTACAATGAGCAGTTCTTC
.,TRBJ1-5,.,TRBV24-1,CATSDLTGEPQHF,TGTGCCACCAGTGATCTGACCGGAGAACCCCAGCATTTT
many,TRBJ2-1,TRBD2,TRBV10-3,CAIEGGPSDNEQFF,TGTGCCATCGAGGGAGGGCCCTCCGACAATGAGCAGTTCTTC
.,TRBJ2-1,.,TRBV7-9,CASSPTGGPTNQQFF,TGTGCCAGCAGCCCTACCGGGGGGCCTACCAATCAGCAGTTCTTC
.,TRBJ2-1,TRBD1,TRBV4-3,CASSRDRETYNEQFF,TGCGCCAGCAGCCGGGACAGGGAAACCTACAATGAGCAGTTCTTC
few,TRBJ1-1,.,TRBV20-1,CSARDPSPAGTEAFF,TGCAGTGCCAGAGATCCCTCCCCGGCTGGGACTGAAGCTTTCTTT
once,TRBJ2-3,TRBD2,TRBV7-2,CASSPRLAEAPTQYF,TGTGCCAGCAGCCCCCGACTAGCAGAGGCCCCTACGCAGTATTTT
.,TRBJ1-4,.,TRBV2,CASSPGGVLNEKLFF,TGTGCCAGCAGCCCCGGGGGGGTCCTTAATGAAAAACTGTTTTTT
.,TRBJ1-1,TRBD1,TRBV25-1,CASSELTGGTEAFF,TGTGCCAGCAGTGAATTGACAGGGGGCACTGAAGCTTTCTTT
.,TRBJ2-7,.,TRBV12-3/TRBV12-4,CAISEPSALNEQYF,TGTGCCATCAGTGAGCCCTCCGCGTTAAACGAGCAGTACTTC
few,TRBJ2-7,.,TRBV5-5,CASSHGYTNEQYF,TGTGCCAGCAGCCATGGGTATACCAACGAGCAGTACTTC
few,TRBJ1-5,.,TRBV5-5,CASSLGGGSNQPQHF,TGTGCCAGCAGCTTGGGGGGTGGCAGCAATCAGCCCCAGCATTTT
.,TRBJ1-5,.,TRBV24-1,CATSDHQNNQPQHF,TGTGCCACCAGTGACCACCAGAACAATCAGCCCCAGCATTTT
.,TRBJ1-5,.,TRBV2,CASSDGRGHQPQHF,TGTGCCAGCAGTGACGGCAGGGGCCATCAGCCCCAGCATTTT
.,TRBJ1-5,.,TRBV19,CASTAAGSYQPQHF,TGTGCCAGTACCGCGGCAGGGTCATATCAGCCCCAGCATTTT
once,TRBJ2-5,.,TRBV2,CASIIRDSSYF,TGTGCCAGCATCATCCGGGACTCGAGTTACTTC
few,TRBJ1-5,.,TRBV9,CASSVGSNQPQHF,TGTGCCAGCAGCGTTGGGAGCAATCAGCCCCAGCATTTT
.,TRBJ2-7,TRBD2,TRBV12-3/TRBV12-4,CAGGILAGYEQYF,TGTGCCGGCGGTATCCTAGCGGGTTACGAGCAGTACTTC
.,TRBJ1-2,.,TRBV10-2,CASSQASGGTYGYTF,TGTGCCAGCAGCCAAGCCTCGGGGGGGACCTATGGCTACACCTTC
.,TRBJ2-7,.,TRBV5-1,CASSEQVSDEQYF,TGCGCCAGCAGTGAGCAGGTTTCTGACGAGCAGTACTTC
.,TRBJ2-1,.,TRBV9,CASSVSSGNEKFF,TGTGCCAGCAGCGTGAGTAGCGGCAATGAGAAGTTCTTC
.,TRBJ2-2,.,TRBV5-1,CASSPGGRDTGELFF,TGCGCCAGCAGCCCCGGGGGGCGGGACACCGGGGAGCTGTTTTTT
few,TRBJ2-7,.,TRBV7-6,CASSLEGRAHEQYF,TGTGCCAGCAGCTTAGAGGGAAGAGCCCACGAGCAGTACTTC
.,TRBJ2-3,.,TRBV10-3,CAISQRDTQYF,TGTGCCATCAGCCAACGCGATACGCAGTATTTT